The rows below give T cell receptor beta chains drawn from one sample of a study of blood T cell repertoires in COVID-19. TCRdb's copy holds only in-frame clones and misses some; the assay was immunoSEQ multiplex PCR. This sample carries some 83,000 clones, almost 85% of them seen once, and the ten largest clones take 21%. The source material was peripheral blood. These receptors were obtained from a human donor in a cohort sampled during active COVID-19. The CDR3 runs from the conserved cysteine through the conserved F or W. Each record gives: V gene, D gene, clone size, J gene, CDR3 protein, CDR3 DNA. The D gene is left open where the match is weak. The size entry is marked missing in some rows and otherwise reads once, few, many or a size class.

v_call: TRBV7-9; d_call: TRBD1; clone_size: NA; j_call: TRBJ2-3; cdr3_aa: CASRPGTGGDTQYF; cdr3_nt: TGTGCCAGCAGGCCGGGGACAGGTGGGGATACGCAGTATTTT
v_call: TRBV7-9; d_call: TRBD1; clone_size: many; j_call: TRBJ1-2; cdr3_aa: CASSPTGGARGGYTF; cdr3_nt: TGTGCCAGCAGCCCAACAGGGGGCGCGCGAGGTGGCTACACCTTC
v_call: TRBV7-2; d_call: TRBD2; clone_size: NA; j_call: TRBJ2-7; cdr3_aa: CASSSLAGLTNEQYF; cdr3_nt: TGTGCCAGCAGCTCCCTAGCGGGTCTGACAAACGAGCAGTACTTC
v_call: TRBV6-7; d_call: NA; clone_size: few; j_call: TRBJ2-5; cdr3_aa: CASSYGRYVRACGETQYF; cdr3_nt: TGTGCCAGCAGTTACGGTCGGTACGTCAGGGCTTGTGGAGAGACCCAGTACTTC
v_call: TRBV27; d_call: TRBD1; clone_size: once; j_call: TRBJ1-1; cdr3_aa: CASSLSPNTGVAEAFF; cdr3_nt: TGTGCCAGCAGTTTATCCCCTAATACAGGGGTAGCTGAAGCTTTCTTT
v_call: TRBV6-5; d_call: TRBD2; clone_size: NA; j_call: TRBJ2-3; cdr3_aa: CASSRIAGGMDTQYF; cdr3_nt: TGTGCCAGCAGTAGGATAGCGGGGGGGATGGATACGCAGTATTTT
v_call: TRBV18; d_call: NA; clone_size: NA; j_call: TRBJ2-7; cdr3_aa: CASSPGTYYAQYF; cdr3_nt: TGTGCCAGCTCCCCCGGGACTTATTATGCGCAGTACTTC
v_call: TRBV5-1; d_call: NA; clone_size: NA; j_call: TRBJ2-2; cdr3_aa: CASSIGQYTGELFF; cdr3_nt: TGCGCCAGCAGCATTGGACAGTACACCGGGGAGCTGTTTTTT
v_call: TRBV2; d_call: NA; clone_size: few; j_call: TRBJ2-2; cdr3_aa: CASSVTNTGELFF; cdr3_nt: TGTGCCAGCAGTGTTACGAACACCGGGGAGCTGTTTTTT
v_call: TRBV5-4; d_call: NA; clone_size: NA; j_call: TRBJ1-6; cdr3_aa: CASSLEQGTSPLHF; cdr3_nt: TGTGCCAGCAGCTTGGAACAGGGTACATCACCCCTCCACTTT
v_call: TRBV29-1; d_call: NA; clone_size: NA; j_call: TRBJ1-1; cdr3_aa: CSVELSGTEAFF; cdr3_nt: TGCAGCGTTGAACTCAGTGGCACTGAAGCTTTCTTT
v_call: TRBV5-8; d_call: NA; clone_size: NA; j_call: TRBJ1-5; cdr3_aa: CASSLSFTSRSNQPQHF; cdr3_nt: TGTGCCAGCAGCTTGTCCTTTACGTCGAGAAGCAATCAGCCCCAGCATTTT
v_call: TRBV5-1; d_call: TRBD2; clone_size: NA; j_call: TRBJ2-1; cdr3_aa: CASSLGGTKNNEQFF; cdr3_nt: TGCGCCAGCAGCTTGGGTGGGACTAAAAACAATGAGCAGTTCTTC
v_call: TRBV5-1; d_call: TRBD1; clone_size: NA; j_call: TRBJ2-1; cdr3_aa: CASSYWTGVEEQFF; cdr3_nt: TGCGCCAGCAGCTACTGGACAGGGGTTGAGGAGCAGTTCTTC
v_call: TRBV9; d_call: NA; clone_size: NA; j_call: TRBJ2-2; cdr3_aa: CASSGQSGTGELFF; cdr3_nt: TGTGCCAGCAGCGGTCAATCAGGGACCGGGGAGCTGTTTTTT
v_call: TRBV3-1/TRBV3-2; d_call: NA; clone_size: NA; j_call: TRBJ1-2; cdr3_aa: CASSLESWDTSNYGYTF; cdr3_nt: TGTGCCAGCAGCCTTGAGAGTTGGGACACCTCTAACTATGGCTACACCTTC
v_call: TRBV27; d_call: NA; clone_size: NA; j_call: TRBJ2-7; cdr3_aa: CARFRDTSYEQYF; cdr3_nt: TGTGCCAGGTTCCGGGACACGAGTTACGAGCAGTACTTC
v_call: TRBV2; d_call: NA; clone_size: NA; j_call: TRBJ2-5; cdr3_aa: CASSDHLQGKTQYF; cdr3_nt: TGTGCCAGCAGTGATCATCTCCAGGGAAAGACCCAGTACTTC
v_call: TRBV11-2; d_call: TRBD1; clone_size: few; j_call: TRBJ2-2; cdr3_aa: CASSPRTGMNTGELFF; cdr3_nt: TGTGCCAGCAGCCCCAGGACAGGGATGAACACCGGGGAGCTGTTTTTT
v_call: TRBV28; d_call: NA; clone_size: NA; j_call: TRBJ1-1; cdr3_aa: CASSIQIEAFF; cdr3_nt: TGTGCCAGCAGTATCCAGATAGAAGCTTTCTTT
v_call: TRBV7-6; d_call: TRBD2; clone_size: few; j_call: TRBJ2-5; cdr3_aa: CASSTRGGWQETQYF; cdr3_nt: TGTGCCAGCAGCACCCGGGGGGGGTGGCAAGAGACCCAGTACTTC
v_call: TRBV6-2/TRBV6-3; d_call: NA; clone_size: few; j_call: TRBJ1-2; cdr3_aa: CASSYGGLSGYTF; cdr3_nt: TGTGCCAGCAGTTACGGCGGCCTATCTGGCTACACCTTC
v_call: TRBV5-4; d_call: NA; clone_size: NA; j_call: TRBJ1-1; cdr3_aa: CASSSPRGNTEAFF; cdr3_nt: TGTGCCAGCAGCTCCCCCAGGGGGAACACTGAAGCTTTCTTT
v_call: TRBV9; d_call: NA; clone_size: NA; j_call: TRBJ1-3; cdr3_aa: CASSVGQSGNTIYF; cdr3_nt: TGTGCCAGCAGCGTGGGGCAGTCCGGAAACACCATATATTTT
v_call: TRBV19; d_call: NA; clone_size: NA; j_call: TRBJ1-5; cdr3_aa: CASRIGSGGAQHF; cdr3_nt: TGTGCCAGTAGGATCGGGAGCGGAGGGGCCCAGCATTTT
v_call: TRBV7-8; d_call: TRBD1; clone_size: once; j_call: TRBJ1-6; cdr3_aa: CASSFPGTADLALHF; cdr3_nt: TGTGCCAGCAGCTTCCCTGGGACAGCTGATTTGGCCCTCCACTTT
v_call: TRBV27; d_call: NA; clone_size: NA; j_call: TRBJ2-1; cdr3_aa: CASSLLGRDNEQFF; cdr3_nt: TGTGCCAGCAGTTTACTGGGTCGCGACAATGAGCAGTTCTTC
v_call: TRBV10-2; d_call: TRBD1; clone_size: NA; j_call: TRBJ1-1; cdr3_aa: CASSEFRDRNTEAFF; cdr3_nt: TGCGCCAGCAGTGAATTCCGGGACAGGAACACTGAAGCTTTCTTT
v_call: TRBV4-1; d_call: TRBD2; clone_size: NA; j_call: TRBJ2-3; cdr3_aa: CASSQALLAGGLTDTQYF; cdr3_nt: TGCGCCAGCAGCCAAGCTTTGCTAGCGGGGGGGCTCACAGATACGCAGTATTTT
v_call: TRBV7-2; d_call: TRBD2; clone_size: NA; j_call: TRBJ2-1; cdr3_aa: CASSLIAGGYNEQFF; cdr3_nt: TGTGCCAGCAGCCTAATAGCGGGAGGTTACAATGAGCAGTTCTTC
v_call: TRBV24-1; d_call: NA; clone_size: NA; j_call: TRBJ2-5; cdr3_aa: CATSDHHTTYQETQYF; cdr3_nt: TGTGCCACCAGTGATCACCACACTACCTACCAAGAGACCCAGTACTTC
v_call: TRBV5-1; d_call: TRBD1; clone_size: NA; j_call: TRBJ2-7; cdr3_aa: CASSGRQGDSEQYF; cdr3_nt: TGCGCCAGCAGCGGAAGACAGGGGGATTCCGAGCAGTACTTC
v_call: TRBV4-2; d_call: TRBD1; clone_size: medium-sized; j_call: TRBJ2-3; cdr3_aa: CASRTGTGGTDTQYF; cdr3_nt: TGTGCCAGCAGAACCGGGACAGGGGGCACAGATACGCAGTATTTT
v_call: TRBV18; d_call: NA; clone_size: once; j_call: TRBJ2-4; cdr3_aa: CASSPNITGEIAKNIQYF; cdr3_nt: TGTGCCAGCTCACCGAACATAACAGGAGAAATAGCCAAAAACATTCAGTACTTC
v_call: TRBV25-1; d_call: TRBD2; clone_size: NA; j_call: TRBJ2-3; cdr3_aa: CASSVGGGAVDTQYF; cdr3_nt: TGTGCCAGCAGTGTCGGCGGGGGGGCCGTAGATACGCAGTATTTT
v_call: TRBV11-2; d_call: NA; clone_size: NA; j_call: TRBJ2-1; cdr3_aa: CASIPEAAGVDEQFF; cdr3_nt: TGTGCCAGCATCCCGGAGGCGGCAGGGGTCGATGAGCAGTTCTTC
v_call: TRBV10-2; d_call: NA; clone_size: NA; j_call: TRBJ2-7; cdr3_aa: CASRQGNTYEQYF; cdr3_nt: TGCGCCAGCCGGCAGGGGAACACCTACGAGCAGTACTTC
v_call: TRBV18; d_call: NA; clone_size: NA; j_call: TRBJ1-3; cdr3_aa: CASSPNMARGGSGNTIYF; cdr3_nt: TGTGCCAGCTCACCTAACATGGCCCGAGGAGGGTCTGGAAACACCATATATTTT
v_call: TRBV7-9; d_call: TRBD1; clone_size: NA; j_call: TRBJ1-6; cdr3_aa: CASSSSHRGNNSPLHF; cdr3_nt: TGTGCCAGCAGCTCGTCCCACAGGGGTAACAATTCACCCCTCCACTTT
v_call: TRBV4-1; d_call: TRBD1; clone_size: NA; j_call: TRBJ2-2; cdr3_aa: CATSPGQGALNTGELFF; cdr3_nt: TGCGCCACCTCACCGGGACAGGGGGCCTTGAACACCGGGGAGCTGTTTTTT
v_call: TRBV29-1; d_call: NA; clone_size: NA; j_call: TRBJ1-4; cdr3_aa: CSVTPRETNEKLFF; cdr3_nt: TGCAGCGTCACTCCCAGGGAAACTAATGAAAAACTGTTTTTT
v_call: TRBV18; d_call: NA; clone_size: NA; j_call: TRBJ1-2; cdr3_aa: CASSPQGEAYGYTF; cdr3_nt: TGTGCCAGCTCCCCGCAAGGGGAGGCCTATGGCTACACCTTC
v_call: TRBV3-1/TRBV3-2; d_call: NA; clone_size: NA; j_call: TRBJ2-3; cdr3_aa: CASSQGLLTDTQYF; cdr3_nt: TGTGCCAGCAGCCAAGGGCTCCTCACAGATACGCAGTATTTT
v_call: TRBV7-9; d_call: NA; clone_size: NA; j_call: TRBJ2-3; cdr3_aa: CASSRGGYTQYF; cdr3_nt: TGTGCCAGCAGCAGAGGGGGTTATACGCAGTATTTT
v_call: TRBV4-2; d_call: NA; clone_size: once; j_call: TRBJ1-4; cdr3_aa: CASSLRGGGTNEKLFF; cdr3_nt: TGTGCCAGCAGCCTACGCGGGGGGGGAACTAATGAAAAACTGTTTTTT
v_call: TRBV15; d_call: NA; clone_size: once; j_call: TRBJ1-1; cdr3_aa: CATSRDFSTTEAFF; cdr3_nt: TGTGCCACCAGCAGAGATTTTAGTACCACTGAAGCTTTCTTT
v_call: TRBV18; d_call: NA; clone_size: NA; j_call: TRBJ1-4; cdr3_aa: CASSPRSDSRLFF; cdr3_nt: TGTGCCAGCTCACCTCGGAGCGACAGCCGTCTGTTTTTT
v_call: TRBV24-1; d_call: TRBD2; clone_size: NA; j_call: TRBJ2-1; cdr3_aa: CATSDLKRGGHYEQFF; cdr3_nt: TGTGCCACCAGTGATTTGAAGCGGGGGGGCCACTATGAGCAGTTCTTC
v_call: TRBV2; d_call: NA; clone_size: NA; j_call: TRBJ2-1; cdr3_aa: CASSVRQTAKQFF; cdr3_nt: TGTGCCAGCAGTGTAAGACAAACAGCCAAGCAGTTCTTC
v_call: TRBV19; d_call: TRBD1; clone_size: NA; j_call: TRBJ1-5; cdr3_aa: CASSYRGTGNQPQHF; cdr3_nt: TGTGCCAGTTCTTACAGGGGTACGGGCAATCAGCCCCAGCATTTT